This TCR beta chain emerged from a study of CD8+ T cells in alopecia areata. Study-wide points: Under tofacitinib, numerous expanded lesional clonotypes remained detectable in scalp and blood.

Sequencing used cDNA as its template, made by extracting RNA and reverse transcribing it. Using immunoSEQ multiplex PCR, the repertoire was profiled, and TCRdb retains in-frame clones only, with some absent. Among fewer than 200,000 clones listed, 50% to 65% were seen once. Treatment given: oral pan-JAK inhibitor, 5-10 mg twice daily. Trimming removed 1 base from V and 2 bases from J, with 5 bases in between. The length of the CDR3 is 14 residues. Germline CDR1 is SEHNR and CDR2 is FQNEAQ (reference sequence). This clone was counted ten times or more. The antigen is not known. In the same sample, other DNA sequences code for this CDR3.

The chain carries TRBV7-9 and TRBJ2-2, with unresolved D. The receptor was isolated from a human donor with alopecia areata. The material was CD4+ T cells sorted from blood, obtained at week 24, from a patient treated with tofacitinib. CDR3 in amino acids: CASSLGANTGELFF. DNA of the CDR3: TGTGCCAGCAGCTTAGGGGCTAACACCGGGGAGCTGTTTTTT.